This TCR beta chain was captured in a study of T cells in Graves' hyperthyroidism and ophthalmopathy. This CDR3 has 14 amino acids. Germline lookup yields CDR1 SNHLY and CDR2 FYNNEI. V lost 3 bases and J 3 bases, leaving 8 bases between the germline ends. Findings and caveats of the study: From stable hyperthyroidism, ophthalmopathy was set apart by a 13 V-J model.

Fresh 10 ml peripheral blood yielded PBMCs. The source material, RNA transcripts, was used to amplify TCR beta CDR3 regions. First-round RT-PCR of the TCR CDR3 relied on the HTBI primer set. In TCRdb, the multiplex PCR reads were re-called with MiXCR into one record per CDR3 protein. The sample holds around 540,000 distinct CDR3 sequences; roughly a sixth are singletons and the top ten take about 31%. Remarks on this clonotype: Its matching antigen is unknown.

The rearrangement uses TRBV2 and TRBJ1-4; D unresolved. The receptor was isolated from a woman aged 25 to 45 with Graves' ophthalmopathy. Sequencing input: blood. This chain's CDR3 is CASSDGDPNEKLFF. CDR3 DNA: TGTGCCAGCAGTGACGGCGACCCTAATGAAAAACTGTTTTTT. The entire variable domain, with the rest obtained from reference TRBV2 and TRBJ1-4, is as follows: EPEVTQTPSHQVTQMGQEVILRCVPISNHLYFYWYRQILGQKVEFLVSFYNNEISEKSEIFDDQFSVERPDGSNFTLKIRSTKLEDSAMYFCASSDGDPNEKLFFGSGTQLSVL.